Presented here are 13 T cell receptor beta chains from one specimen sequenced in a study of CD8 T cells in ankylosing spondylitis (TCRdb year 2017). Receptor amplification or capture employed 5' RACE. The sequencer listed for this sample is Illumina MiSeq. TCRdb reworked the public reads: Q25 trimming with fastp, MiXCR clone assembly, productive beta chains retained. Each entry merges the rows of one CDR3 protein and shows their most common DNA and genes. Counted in this sample were approximately 35,000 distinct CDR3 sequences; 12% to 15% of them appeared once. About 40% of the sample is held by the ten biggest clonotypes. The source material was blood. Every receptor here comes from a male donor with ankylosing spondylitis or in good health (not recorded which).

This chain joins TRBV28 and TRBJ2-7; no clear D gene. This CDR3 spans 13 amino acids. V shed 6 bases and J shed 1 base, with 10 bases lying between them. In germline, CDR1 is MDHEN, CDR2 SYDVKM. CDR3 coding DNA: TGTGCCAGCAGCCCCCGGGTTTCCTACGAGCAGTACGTC. Encoded protein: CASSPRVSYEQYV.

This chain uses TRBV4-3 with TRBJ1-5; the D is unclear. The CDR3 consists of 15 residues. Germline-derived CDR1 and CDR2 are LGHNA and YSLEER. With 0 bases removed from V and 3 bases from J, the gap between germline ends came to 9 bases. Here the CDR3 DNA reads TGCGCCAGCAGCCAAGATCAAGGTAACAATCAGCCCCAGCATTTT. The encoded protein is CASSQDQGNNQPQHF.

The rearrangement links TRBV12-3 or TRBV12-4 to TRBJ2-5, with TRBD1 matching 9 bases. With 8 bases clipped from V and 4 bases from J, the junction kept 5 bases outside the gene matches. This CDR3 region has 13 residues. The CDR3 region is CASGTGGGETQYF. For the CDR3, the DNA is TGTGCCAGCGGTACAGGGGGCGGAGAGACCCAGTACTTC.

CDR3 loop: CSVATSGFYNEQFF. The DNA for the CDR3 is TGCAGCGTGGCCACTAGCGGGTTTTACAATGAGCAGTTCTTC. The rearrangement joins TRBV29-1 to TRBJ2-1; 9 bases are a match to TRBD2. Germline CDR1 SQVTM, CDR2 ANQGSEA. The CDR3 has 14 residues. Unmatched junction bases numbered 7, after V lost 6 bases and J lost 4 bases.

The gene calls are TRBV5-5 and TRBJ2-2, with 7 bases fitting TRBD2. V trimming: 1 base; J trimming: 4 bases; junction bases outside the gene matches: 7. This CDR3 has 16 residues. From germline, CDR1 is SGHKS and CDR2 YYEKEE (reference sequence). The CDR3 sequence: CASSLWGGKGTGELFF. The DNA for the CDR3 is TGTGCCAGCAGCTTGTGGGGGGGTAAGGGCACCGGGGAGCTGTTTTTT.

This clonotype was detected once. This chain uses TRBV12-5 with TRBJ2-1, with TRBD2 identical over 11 bases. Trimming at V came to 7 bases and at J to 7 bases, leaving 9 bases not matched to a gene. Germline assignment: CDR1 LGHNT and CDR2 FRNRAP. The CDR3 covers 15 residues. CDR3 coding DNA: TGTGCTAGTGCCCGCTCGGGACTAGCGGAGAATGAGCAGTTCTTC. Protein sequence: CASARSGLAENEQFF.

This clonotype rates as medium-sized. V usage is TRBV5-1 and J usage is TRBJ2-1; D might be TRBD2 (6 bases). Germline CDR1 and CDR2: SGHRS and YFSETQ. Trimming shortened V by 6 bases and J by 5 bases, and 12 bases separated the two germline ends. The CDR3 length is 13 residues. CDR3 in DNA: TGCGCCAGCACGTTGGACTATAACAATGAGCAGTTCTTC. The encoded protein is CASTLDYNNEQFF.

This clonotype was observed a handful of times. V and J are TRBV7-3 and TRBJ2-1; 9 bases map to TRBD2. V trimming: 5 bases; J trimming: 4 bases; junction bases outside the gene matches: 6. CDR1 is SGHTA, CDR2 FQGTGA, per germline. The CDR3 has 15 residues. The CDR3 bases are TGTGCCAGCAGCCCGAATAGCGGGAGTTACAATGAGCAGTTCTTC. Protein sequence: CASSPNSGSYNEQFF.

The chain recombines TRBV2 with TRBJ2-3; D call uncertain. The CDR3 sequence is 11 residues long. Trimming left V 7 bases short and J 4 bases short, with 6 bases between. Germline CDR1 is SNHLY and CDR2 is FYNNEI. For the CDR3, the DNA is TGTGCCAGCAAAATTGCAGATACGCAGTATTTT. It specifies CASKIADTQYF.

This clonotype was observed a few times. The chain joins TRBV3-1 to TRBJ1-5; D is unclear. Germline-derived CDR1 and CDR2 are LGHDT and YNNKEL (reference sequence). V dropped 2 bases and J dropped 0 bases, with 8 bases sitting between them. CDR3 length: 15 residues. CDR3 sequence: CASSQSWGSNQPQHF. DNA of the CDR3: TGTGCCAGCAGCCAATCCTGGGGTAGCAATCAGCCCCAGCATTTT.

The CDR3 coding sequence is TGTGCCAGCAGGAGACATACATTAGACAGGGACAATCAGCCCCAGCATTTT. Protein sequence: CASRRHTLDRDNQPQHF. The chain has TRBV28 and TRBJ1-5, with 7 bases matching TRBD1. This CDR3 contains 17 residues. The germline CDR1 and CDR2 sequences are MDHEN and SYDVKM. Trimming removed 6 bases from V and 3 bases from J; junction bases left unmatched: 14.

This chain uses TRBV6-5 with TRBJ1-1; 7 bases match TRBD1. CDR3 size: 14 residues. The germline V gene has CDR1 MNHEY and CDR2 SVGAGI. Trimming at V came to 6 bases and at J to 5 bases, leaving 9 bases not matched to a gene. Here the CDR3 reads CASRRRQGGTEAFF. CDR3 nucleotide sequence: TGTGCCAGCAGACGACGACAGGGAGGAACTGAAGCTTTCTTT.

V and J are TRBV6-2 or TRBV6-3 and TRBJ1-1, with D maybe TRBD1 (6 bases). V lost 2 bases and J lost 5, with 15 bases in between. In germline, CDR1 is MNHEY, CDR2 SVGEGT. The CDR3 has 15 amino acids. CDR3: CASSYPQGRGTEAFF. CDR3 nucleotides: TGTGCCAGCAGTTACCCACAGGGAAGAGGGACTGAAGCTTTCTTT.